These 9 T cell receptor beta chains came from one sample sequenced in a study of cytomegalovirus exposure and HLA in healthy donors. Vbeta (60) and Jbeta (13) primers were used in the PCR. Assay used: immunoSEQ multiplex PCR; TCRdb lists only in-frame clones, some missing. The table lists 90,000 to 100,000 clones, roughly four fifths of them singletons. Sequenced: PBMCs. The source is a female donor in good health and CMV-seronegative.

Turning to this clone: The same CDR3 arises from other DNA sequences in this sample as well. The chain combines TRBV27 with TRBJ2-1, with D perhaps matching TRBD1 (5 bases). Germline CDR1 and CDR2: MNHEY and SMNVEV (reference sequence). Trimming cost V 4 bases and J 4 bases, with 14 bases left between them. The CDR3 totals 15 residues. The DNA of the CDR3 is TGTGCCAGCAGTTCACCAGGGCATCTTTACAATGAGCAGTTCTTC. This codes for CASSSPGHLYNEQFF.

The rearrangement links TRBV18 to TRBJ2-7, with 9 bases identical to TRBD1. Germline loops: CDR1 KGHSH, CDR2 LQKENI. V gave up 0 bases and J gave up 0 bases; unmatched junction bases: 3. This CDR3 contains 16 residues. The CDR3: CASSPPKGQGSYEQYF. In DNA form, the CDR3 reads TGTGCCAGCTCACCACCGAAGGGACAGGGCTCCTACGAGCAGTACTTC.

This clone was counted a single time. The gene calls are TRBV19 and TRBJ1-5; no clear D gene. The length of the CDR3 is 14 residues. The germline V gene encodes CDR1 LNHDA and CDR2 SQIVND (reference sequence). The V and J ends lost 2 bases and 0 bases respectively, with 5 bases between them. The chain's CDR3 is CASSIRDSNQPQHF. The CDR3 coding sequence is TGTGCCAGTAGTATACGGGATAGCAATCAGCCCCAGCATTTT.

V gene TRBV30 combines with J gene TRBJ1-4; tentatively, D is TRBD1 (5 bases). The V end was cut by 0 bases, the J end by 8 bases, with 13 bases between. The CDR3 spans 14 residues. Germline V lookup: CDR1 GTSNPN, CDR2 SVGIG (reference sequence). The CDR3 DNA follows: TGTGCCTGGAGTGTCCAGGGAGGTTGGGAAAAACTGTTTTTT. Its translation: CAWSVQGGWEKLFF.

The V call is TRBV6-6, the J call TRBJ1-1; the D gene is possibly TRBD1 (5 bases). Trimming pared 3 bases from V and 1 base from J, leaving 9 bases between. From germline, CDR1 is MNHNY and CDR2 SVGAGI (reference sequence). This CDR3 contains 14 residues. The CDR3 loop reads CASSYGGGNTEAFF. As DNA, the CDR3 is TGTGCCAGCAGTTATGGGGGGGGGAACACTGAAGCTTTCTTT.

The chain is built from TRBV15 and TRBJ1-6, with D possibly being TRBD1 (6 bases). Germline V lookup: CDR1 LNHNV, CDR2 YYDKDF (reference sequence). The CDR3 totals 15 residues. Trimming took off 0 bases at V and 7 bases at J, with 10 bases between the two ends. The CDR3 coding sequence is TGTGCCACCAGCAGAGATCCAGGGGTAAATTCACCCCTCCACTTT. Amino acids: CATSRDPGVNSPLHF.

In DNA form, the CDR3 reads TGTGCCAGCTCACCGGGGAGCGGGAGCAATCAGCCCCAGCATTTT. Translation gives CASSPGSGSNQPQHF. The gene calls are TRBV18 and TRBJ1-5, with D unclear. Germline V CDR1 and CDR2: KGHSH, LQKENI. Trimming removed 3 bases at V and 1 base at J, with 10 bases between. The CDR3 is made up of 15 amino acids.

The chain employs TRBV7-4 and TRBJ1-5, with a weak D call TRBD1 (6 bases). The CDR3 sequence is 19 residues long. Germline V lookup: CDR1 SGHVT, CDR2 SQSDAQ. V was cut by 4 bases and J by 6 bases, with 28 bases left in between. This CDR3 reads CASSSRTVTTGKIGQPQHF. The CDR3 bases are TGTGCCAGCAGCTCCCGGACAGTCACGACGGGGAAAATCGGTCAGCCCCAGCATTTT.

The chain combines TRBV6-8 with TRBJ1-2; 7 nucleotides agree with TRBD1. This CDR3 is built from 13 residues. In germline, CDR1 is MNHGY, CDR2 SAAAGT. V lost 4 bases, J lost 8 bases, and 7 bases stayed unmatched. In DNA, the CDR3 is TGTGCCAGCAGTTCGGATGACAGGGACGGCTACACCTTC. It specifies CASSSDDRDGYTF.